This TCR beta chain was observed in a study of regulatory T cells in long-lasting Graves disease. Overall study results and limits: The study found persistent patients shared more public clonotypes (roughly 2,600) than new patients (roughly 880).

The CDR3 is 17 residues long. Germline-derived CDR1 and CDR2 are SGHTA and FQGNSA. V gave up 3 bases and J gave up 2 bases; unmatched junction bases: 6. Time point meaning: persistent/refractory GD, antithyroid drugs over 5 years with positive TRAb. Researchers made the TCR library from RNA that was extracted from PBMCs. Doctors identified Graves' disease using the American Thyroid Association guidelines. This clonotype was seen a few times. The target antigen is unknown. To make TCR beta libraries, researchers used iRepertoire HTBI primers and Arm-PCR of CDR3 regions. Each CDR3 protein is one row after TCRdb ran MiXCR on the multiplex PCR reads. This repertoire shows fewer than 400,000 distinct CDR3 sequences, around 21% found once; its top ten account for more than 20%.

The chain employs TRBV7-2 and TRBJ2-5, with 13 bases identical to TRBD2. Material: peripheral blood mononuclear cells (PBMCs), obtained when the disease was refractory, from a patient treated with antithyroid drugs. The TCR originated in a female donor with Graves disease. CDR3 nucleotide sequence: TGTGCCAGCAGCTTGGGGACTAGCGGGAATAAACAAGAGACCCAGTACTTC. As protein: CASSLGTSGNKQETQYF.